This T cell receptor beta chain is from a study of beta chain bispecific antibodies for T cell cancers. Study information: Sequenced cells survived coculture with leukemia lines plus bispecific antibodies. Surface TRBV12 (TRBV12-3) was on Jurkat, TRBV5-5 on HPB-ALL.

A single record per CDR3 protein comes from TCRdb applying MiXCR to the 5' RACE reads. This table has roughly 15,000 distinct CDR3 sequences, around 2.1% appearing once. The germline V gene has CDR1 SQVTM and CDR2 ANQGSEA. Losses at the gene ends were 8 bases for V and 0 bases for J; bases not matched to a gene: 10. The CDR3 extends over 15 amino acids. This clonotype came up a few times. Its antigen is as yet unknown. Either OKT3 anti-CD3 antibody or CD3/CD28 beads expanded T cells from blood mononuclear cells over roughly three days. Whole-study results and caveats: The anti-TRBV5-5 antibody also binds TRBV5-6, a similar gene. In these mixed samples, most targeted TRBV reads derived from the leukemia cell line.

This chain uses TRBV29-1 with TRBJ2-3; 8 bases fit TRBD2. Specimen: healthy donor T cells cultured with leukemia cells. The sequence derives from a human donor in good health. Some clones in this sample may be carry-over from other donors' samples. The CDR3 sequence is CSSAGGGGSTDTQYF. The CDR3 DNA reads as TGCAGCTCCGCAGGCGGCGGGGGGAGCACAGATACGCAGTATTTT.